The entry below gives a single T cell receptor beta chain sequence along with its context. No conserved phenylalanine or tryptophan ends this CDR3, so it is likely a read error. The data were obtained in a study of T and B cells in COVID-19 patients. BIOMED2 TRB-A/B primer pools were used in multiplex TRB PCR. TCRdb reanalysed the multiplex PCR reads using MiXCR and keeps one entry per CDR3 protein. The table has 1,200 to 1,500 distinct CDR3 sequences, 20% to 30% seen once; the top ten hold approximately 53%. CDR1 MRHNA and CDR2 SNTAGT come from the germline V gene. The CDR3 sequence is 17 residues long. The V gene end was trimmed by 4 bases and the J gene end by 10 bases; junction bases not matched to a gene: 15. Each TRB amplification used 250-500 ng of genomic DNA from blood.

The rearrangement links TRBV6-4 to TRBJ2-2; 10 nucleotides line up with TRBD2. This TCR derives from a human donor with active COVID-19. Material for sequencing was blood. The CDR3: CASSGTSGFANTMELFI. The CDR3 region has the DNA TGTGCCAGCAGTGGGACTAGCGGATTCGCGAACACCATGGAGCTGTTTATT.